This T cell receptor (beta chain) was observed in a study of Ad26.COV2.S vaccination and SARS-CoV-2 variants. In the study overall: The vaccine Ad26.COV2.S was put into the muscle once, or twice with 56 days between. Study results and limitations: Compared with placebo recipients, vaccine recipients had higher spike-specific TCR breadth. Analyses that measured TCR breadth and depth may have underestimated total T cell responses. CD8+ and CD4+ T cells specific for spike reportedly responded with substantial breadth after vaccination.

To note about this clone: The target antigen is unknown.

The V gene's germline CDR1 is MDHEN and CDR2 SYDVKM. The CDR3 totals 15 residues. J was trimmed by 5 bases and V by 6 bases; bases with no gene match: 9. This sample's treatment: some 20 received Ad26.COV2.S at low or high dose, single or two shots; 5 received placebo; per-sample allocation not given. Sampling was done on day 63 after the first vaccine or placebo injection. Clones were read by immunoSEQ multiplex PCR, and TCRdb kept only the in-frame ones, dropping some. The sample yields about 480,000 clones, around 88% seen once. The source was peripheral blood, collected in a trial of Ad26.COV2.S vaccine versus placebo. The gene calls are TRBV28 and TRBJ1-5, with 8 bases aligning to TRBD1. This sequence was found in a person between 18 and 65 years old who received the Ad26.COV2.S COVID-19 vaccine or a placebo. The chain's CDR3 is CASSMGRGRDQPQHF. The DNA of the CDR3 is TGTGCCAGCAGCATGGGCAGGGGGCGCGATCAGCCCCAGCATTTT.